This T cell receptor (beta chain) was identified during a study of radiotherapy plus CTLA-4 blockade in lung cancer. The overall study: Disease control was achieved by 31% of patients, and objective responses by about 19%. Study outcomes and limitations: Among reported predictors of response, early blood T cell clone dynamics with interferon-beta performed best. In blood, TCR clones derived from the tumor expanded after radiotherapy plus ipilimumab.

Points on this clone: Its antigen remains unknown.

The method was immunoSEQ multiplex PCR; TCRdb's version includes in-frame clones alone and lacks a portion of them. Here the sample spans approximately 44,000 clones, 60% to 80% being singletons. In chemo-refractory metastatic non-small-cell lung cancer, patients got ipilimumab CTLA-4 blockade together with focal radiation. Germline V gene data show CDR1 as SGHDT and CDR2 as YYEEEE. The CDR3 covers 15 residues. J gave up 6 bases and V 0 bases, and 6 bases lay outside the gene matches. The gene calls are TRBV5-6 and TRBJ1-3; 7 bases fit TRBD1. The receptor was isolated from a human donor with non-small cell lung cancer who had stable disease on radiotherapy plus ipilimumab. Specimen: peripheral blood, collected from a patient treated with radiotherapy plus ipilimumab. The CDR3 DNA follows: TGTGCCAGCAGCTTGGGTCGGACAGGTTTAAACACCATATATTTT. Translating it yields CASSLGRTGLNTIYF. The whole variable domain, remainder taken from reference TRBV5-6 and TRBJ1-3, is DAGVTQSPTHLIKTRGQQVTLRCSPKSGHDTVSWYQQALGQGPQFIFQYYEEEERQRGNFPDRFSGHQFPNYSSELNVNALLLGDSALYLCASSLGRTGLNTIYFGEGSWLTVV.